This T cell receptor beta chain was observed in a study of blood T cell repertoires in COVID-19. The overall study: Samples representing acute and convalescent COVID-19 were sourced from the United States, Italy and Spain.

Losses at the gene ends were 4 bases for V and 4 bases for J; bases not matched to a gene: 9. The germline V gene encodes CDR1 SGHNT and CDR2 YYREEE (reference sequence). This CDR3 is built from 15 residues. Generated by immunoSEQ multiplex PCR, the TCRdb table keeps only in-frame clones and is missing some. Among more than 150,000 clones, roughly 80% were seen once, and the ten largest hold under 0.75%. Sequenced material: peripheral blood. This TCR came from a man in his 60s with acute or convalescent COVID-19. The rearrangement joins TRBV5-4 to TRBJ1-2, with 8 bases aligning to TRBD1. The CDR3 DNA is TGTGCCAGCAGCGTCCCCGGGACAGGAGCCTATGGCTACACCTTC. Its protein product is CASSVPGTGAYGYTF.